This T cell receptor beta chain was recorded in a study of cytomegalovirus exposure and HLA in healthy donors. Across the whole study: Earlier work reported roughly 120 million unique TCR beta sequences from 150 million to 200 million T cells.

General observations from the study: Three chains tied to CMV proved CMV antigen-specific in vitro. The study assumed roughly uniform donor sequencing depth for presence/absence analyses.

The PCR made use of 60 Vbeta and 13 Jbeta primers. Sequencing used immunoSEQ multiplex PCR; TCRdb keeps in-frame clones, though not all of them. The repertoire holds some 180,000 clones, about 9% seen once, with 1% to 1.5% in the top ten. This CDR3 region has 16 residues. Per germline, CDR1 MGHRA and CDR2 YSYEKL. V lost 4 bases, J lost 2 bases, and 17 bases lay in between. The table lists this clone with a few counts. What it recognizes is unknown. The donors were healthy bone marrow donors. This sequence was found in a woman in her 30s in good health and CMV-seropositive. The chain recombines TRBV4-1 with TRBJ1-1; tentatively, D is TRBD1 (5 bases). The specimen sequenced was PBMCs. CDR3 residues: CASSRRRGLYNTEAFF. The DNA for the CDR3 is TGCGCCAGCAGCCGGCGAAGGGGTCTTTATAACACTGAAGCTTTCTTT.